This TCR beta chain was sequenced in a study of cytomegalovirus exposure and HLA in healthy donors. Across the whole study: In a previous analysis, around 110 million unique TCR beta sequences were found from 150 million to 200 million T cells. Regarding the study as a whole: In a later analysis, CMV-associated beta chains were mostly HLA-associated, it appeared. TCR beta sequences reportedly predicted the HLA-A and HLA-B alleles of most subjects accurately.

Germline V gives CDR1 LGHNT, CDR2 FRNRAP. CDR3 length equals 15 residues. Trimming cost V 2 bases and J 0 bases, with 11 bases left between them. Vbeta (60) and Jbeta (13) primers were used in the PCR. Measured with immunoSEQ multiplex PCR; TCRdb has only the in-frame clones, and not every one. With roughly 64,000 clones in the sample, the ten largest clones hold 3.6%. Comments on this clone: Its specificity is unknown.

V gene TRBV12-5 combines with J gene TRBJ2-7, with D tentatively TRBD1 (5 bases). The sequencing sample was made of PBMCs. This TCR was sampled from a woman in her late teens or twenties in good health and CMV-seronegative. CDR3 in amino acids: CASGLFQGFSYEQYF. In nucleotides, the CDR3 is TGTGCTAGTGGTTTGTTCCAGGGCTTCTCCTACGAGCAGTACTTC.